The next 18 T cell receptor beta chains were all read from a single sample in a study of neoadjuvant anti-PD-1 for oral cavity cancer. Described time point: after neoadjuvant nivolumab, at surgical resection. This table comes from immunoSEQ multiplex PCR, and its TCRdb copy is limited to in-frame clones, with some not included. Here the sample spans approximately 12,000 clones, roughly 70% being singletons. The source was PBMCs, collected after nivolumab (anti-PD-1) treatment. Receptors originate from a person aged 40 to 85 with oral cavity squamous cell carcinoma.

The chain combines TRBV9 with TRBJ2-1, with D perhaps given as TRBD1 or TRBD2 (5 bases each). Trimming took 1 base from V and 8 from J, leaving 10 bases between them. CDR3 length: 13 amino acids. Germline V gene lookup returns CDR1 SGDLS and CDR2 YYNGEE. The CDR3 here is CASSVRGVDEQFF. The CDR3 nucleotides are TGTGCCAGCAGCGTAAGAGGGGTCGATGAGCAGTTCTTC.

This clone was observed a single time. The chain links TRBV6-6 to TRBJ1-2; 8 bases are shared with TRBD1. The germline V gene has CDR1 MNHNY and CDR2 SVGAGI (reference sequence). CDR3 length equals 13 residues. The J segment lost 8 bases and the V segment lost 7 bases, leaving 9 bases of the junction unmatched. This CDR3 is CASIKQGAGGYTF. The CDR3 DNA reads as TGTGCCAGCATTAAGCAGGGGGCAGGAGGCTACACCTTC.

The rearrangement uses TRBV10-2 and TRBJ2-5, with D perhaps assigned TRBD1 or TRBD2 (5 bases each). This CDR3 contains 15 residues. The V gene's germline CDR1 is WSHSY and CDR2 SAAADI. Deletions cut 5 bases from V and 4 bases from J, with 17 bases between. CDR3 residues: CASSSEGLHGETQYF. The CDR3 coding sequence is TGCGCCAGCAGTTCTGAGGGGCTCCACGGAGAGACCCAGTACTTC.

This chain uses TRBV6-4 with TRBJ2-4; 9 bases are shared with TRBD1. Trimming took 4 bases from V and 0 from J; bases not matched to a gene: 10. This CDR3 is built from 18 residues. Germline assignment: CDR1 MRHNA and CDR2 SNTAGT. CDR3 protein: CASSAWDRDHLAKNIQYF. The CDR3 nucleotides are TGTGCCAGCAGTGCATGGGACAGGGACCATCTAGCCAAAAACATTCAGTACTTC.

A note on this clone: One end of the junction does not line up with germline, which may come from a read error. The CDR3 DNA follows: TGTGCCAGCAGCTCGAATAGCGGGAGGGGAAACTTC. Its translation: CASSSNSGRGNF. The V call is TRBV11-2, the J call TRBJ2-7; TRBD2 matches 11 bases. The germline V gene encodes CDR1 SGHAT and CDR2 FQNNGV. This CDR3 comprises 12 residues.

This rearrangement joins TRBV5-1 to TRBJ2-5, with D unresolved. In germline, CDR1 is SGHRS, CDR2 YFSETQ. The CDR3 runs 14 residues. Trimming removed 0 bases from V and 3 bases from J, with 9 bases in between. The CDR3 loop is CASSLGSVEETQYF. The CDR3 nucleotides read TGCGCCAGCAGCTTGGGGTCAGTAGAAGAGACCCAGTACTTC.

V is TRBV5-5 and J is TRBJ1-2; TRBD1 is a possible D gene (6 bases). Between the trimmed V and J ends, which lost 5 bases and 3 bases, there was a span of 17 bases. The germline V gene has CDR1 SGHKS and CDR2 YYEKEE (reference sequence). The CDR3 loop spans 15 amino acids. CDR3 sequence: CASRDPGGKDYGYTF. CDR3 nucleotides: TGTGCCAGCAGAGACCCGGGGGGCAAGGACTATGGCTACACCTTC.

This sequence joins TRBV19 and TRBJ2-1, with D tentatively TRBD1 (7 bases). This CDR3 is 12 amino acids long. CDR1 LNHDA and CDR2 SQIVND come from the germline V gene (reference sequence). Between the trimmed V and J ends, which lost 10 bases and 6 bases, there was a span of 13 bases. The CDR3 sequence: CATGGGGNEQFF. The DNA for the CDR3 is TGTGCCACAGGGGGAGGAGGCAATGAGCAGTTCTTC.

The chain carries TRBV6-6 and TRBJ2-3; D is ambiguous. Trimming cost V 6 bases and J 6 bases, with 10 bases left between them. This CDR3 spans 12 amino acids. Germline CDR1 MNHNY, CDR2 SVGAGI (reference sequence). The CDR3 bases are TGTGCCAGCAGCCCGTCTAGGGATACGCAGTATTTT. Protein sequence: CASSPSRDTQYF.

V gene TRBV29-1 combines with J gene TRBJ2-5; 7 bases line up with TRBD1. Unmatched junction bases numbered 4, after V lost 6 bases and J lost 0 bases. The length of the CDR3 is 13 residues. CDR1 is SQVTM, CDR2 ANQGSEA, per germline. The CDR3 nucleotides are TGCAGCGTCCAGGACAGGAACCAAGAGACCCAGTACTTC. Translation gives CSVQDRNQETQYF.

The sample holds one count of this clone. As DNA, the CDR3 is TGTGCCAGCAGTTACATGGGCGGGAGCTCAGGCGAGCAGTACTTC. Its protein is CASSYMGGSSGEQYF. V gene TRBV6-6 combines with J gene TRBJ2-7, with 7 positions matching TRBD2. The J segment lost 6 bases and the V segment lost 2 bases, leaving 10 bases of the junction unmatched. In germline, CDR1 is MNHNY, CDR2 SVGAGI (reference sequence). CDR3 length equals 15 residues.

This clone was observed a handful of times. The CDR3 region is CATSNRDRGLNSNQPQHF. The CDR3 DNA follows: TGTGCCACCAGCAACCGGGACAGGGGGCTTAATAGCAATCAGCCCCAGCATTTT. The chain uses TRBV15 and TRBJ1-5; TRBD1 matches at 12 bases. This CDR3 spans 18 amino acids. The ends lost 4 bases at V and 0 bases at J; junction bases unmatched: 7. Germline CDR1 is LNHNV and CDR2 is YYDKDF (reference sequence). The full variable domain, completed using reference TRBV15 and TRBJ1-5, is DAMVIQNPRYQVTQFGKPVTLSCSQTLNHNVMYWYQQKSSQAPKLLFHYYDKDFNNEADTPDNFQSRRPNTSFCFLDIRSPGLGDTAMYLCATSNRDRGLNSNQPQHFGDGTRLSIL.

The chain uses TRBV30 and TRBJ1-4, with D hard to call. The CDR3 sequence is 14 residues long. V lost 4 bases and J lost 2, with 11 bases in between. Germline CDR1 GTSNPN, CDR2 SVGIG (reference sequence). In nucleotides, the CDR3 is TGTGCCTGGAAATCAACTTGGACTAATGAAAAACTGTTTTTT. Protein product: CAWKSTWTNEKLFF.

The table lists this clone with a few counts. The V call is TRBV6-1, the J call TRBJ1-5; D perhaps matches TRBD1 (5 bases). Germline CDR1 MNHNS, CDR2 SASEGT. Between the trimmed V and J ends, which lost 8 bases and 6 bases, there was a span of 14 bases. The CDR3 is made up of 13 amino acids. As DNA, the CDR3 is TGTGCCAGCGGTTCCAGGGAAACTCAGCCCCAGCATTTT. Amino acids: CASGSRETQPQHF.

Written as DNA, the CDR3 is TGTGCCACCAGTACCGGACTAGCCGGGGAGCTGTTTTTT. It specifies CATSTGLAGELFF. V and J are TRBV15 and TRBJ2-2; 7 bases align to TRBD2. Germline CDR1 and CDR2: LNHNV and YYDKDF (reference sequence). This CDR3 comprises 13 residues. V lost 6 bases to trimming and J lost 6 bases; unmatched junction nucleotides: 4.

This clone has a handful of counts. The V gene is TRBV7-9, the J gene TRBJ2-3; the D gene is possibly TRBD1 (6 bases). V lost 0 bases, J lost 4 bases, and 14 bases lay in between. This CDR3 is built from 16 residues. CDR1 and CDR2 (germline): SEHNR, FQNEAQ (reference sequence). The CDR3 here is CASSLARGSVSDTQYF. In DNA, the CDR3 is TGTGCCAGCAGCTTAGCGAGGGGGAGCGTATCAGATACGCAGTATTTT.

CDR3 residues: CAWSRPGQGYEQYF. CDR3 sequence (DNA): TGTGCCTGGAGTAGACCGGGACAGGGCTACGAGCAGTACTTC. This chain uses TRBV30 with TRBJ2-7; 9 bases are a match to TRBD1. CDR1 and CDR2 from the germline V gene are GTSNPN and SVGIG (reference sequence). Losses at the gene ends were 2 bases for V and 3 bases for J; bases not matched to a gene: 5. The CDR3 loop spans 14 amino acids.

The sample holds one count of this clone. The chain's CDR3 is CASSLGQSYGYTF. The CDR3 region has the DNA TGCGCCAGCAGCTTAGGACAGAGCTATGGCTACACCTTC. V gene TRBV5-1 combines with J gene TRBJ1-2, with D maybe TRBD1 (6 bases). From germline, CDR1 is SGHRS and CDR2 YFSETQ. The CDR3 loop spans 13 amino acids. Trimming pared 2 bases from V and 4 bases from J, leaving 9 bases between.